This T cell receptor beta chain was captured by sequencing in a study of PD-L1 blockade in urothelial cancer. Generated by immunoSEQ multiplex PCR, the TCRdb table keeps only in-frame clones and is missing some. The sample includes tens of thousands of clones, 84% of them seen just once. Germline assignment: CDR1 LNHDA and CDR2 SQIVND (reference sequence). CDR3 length: 13 residues. V shed 6 bases and J 9 bases; nucleotides not matched to a gene: 7. This clonotype originated in a man aged 70-80 years with urothelial cancer. Here the sequenced sample was PBMCs, taken around atezolizumab (anti-PD-L1) treatment. The chain combines TRBV19 with TRBJ1-2; TRBD1 agrees at 10 bases. CDR3 in DNA: TGTGCCAGTAGCCCTGGGACAGGGGTCCGCTACACCTTC. This codes for CASSPGTGVRYTF.